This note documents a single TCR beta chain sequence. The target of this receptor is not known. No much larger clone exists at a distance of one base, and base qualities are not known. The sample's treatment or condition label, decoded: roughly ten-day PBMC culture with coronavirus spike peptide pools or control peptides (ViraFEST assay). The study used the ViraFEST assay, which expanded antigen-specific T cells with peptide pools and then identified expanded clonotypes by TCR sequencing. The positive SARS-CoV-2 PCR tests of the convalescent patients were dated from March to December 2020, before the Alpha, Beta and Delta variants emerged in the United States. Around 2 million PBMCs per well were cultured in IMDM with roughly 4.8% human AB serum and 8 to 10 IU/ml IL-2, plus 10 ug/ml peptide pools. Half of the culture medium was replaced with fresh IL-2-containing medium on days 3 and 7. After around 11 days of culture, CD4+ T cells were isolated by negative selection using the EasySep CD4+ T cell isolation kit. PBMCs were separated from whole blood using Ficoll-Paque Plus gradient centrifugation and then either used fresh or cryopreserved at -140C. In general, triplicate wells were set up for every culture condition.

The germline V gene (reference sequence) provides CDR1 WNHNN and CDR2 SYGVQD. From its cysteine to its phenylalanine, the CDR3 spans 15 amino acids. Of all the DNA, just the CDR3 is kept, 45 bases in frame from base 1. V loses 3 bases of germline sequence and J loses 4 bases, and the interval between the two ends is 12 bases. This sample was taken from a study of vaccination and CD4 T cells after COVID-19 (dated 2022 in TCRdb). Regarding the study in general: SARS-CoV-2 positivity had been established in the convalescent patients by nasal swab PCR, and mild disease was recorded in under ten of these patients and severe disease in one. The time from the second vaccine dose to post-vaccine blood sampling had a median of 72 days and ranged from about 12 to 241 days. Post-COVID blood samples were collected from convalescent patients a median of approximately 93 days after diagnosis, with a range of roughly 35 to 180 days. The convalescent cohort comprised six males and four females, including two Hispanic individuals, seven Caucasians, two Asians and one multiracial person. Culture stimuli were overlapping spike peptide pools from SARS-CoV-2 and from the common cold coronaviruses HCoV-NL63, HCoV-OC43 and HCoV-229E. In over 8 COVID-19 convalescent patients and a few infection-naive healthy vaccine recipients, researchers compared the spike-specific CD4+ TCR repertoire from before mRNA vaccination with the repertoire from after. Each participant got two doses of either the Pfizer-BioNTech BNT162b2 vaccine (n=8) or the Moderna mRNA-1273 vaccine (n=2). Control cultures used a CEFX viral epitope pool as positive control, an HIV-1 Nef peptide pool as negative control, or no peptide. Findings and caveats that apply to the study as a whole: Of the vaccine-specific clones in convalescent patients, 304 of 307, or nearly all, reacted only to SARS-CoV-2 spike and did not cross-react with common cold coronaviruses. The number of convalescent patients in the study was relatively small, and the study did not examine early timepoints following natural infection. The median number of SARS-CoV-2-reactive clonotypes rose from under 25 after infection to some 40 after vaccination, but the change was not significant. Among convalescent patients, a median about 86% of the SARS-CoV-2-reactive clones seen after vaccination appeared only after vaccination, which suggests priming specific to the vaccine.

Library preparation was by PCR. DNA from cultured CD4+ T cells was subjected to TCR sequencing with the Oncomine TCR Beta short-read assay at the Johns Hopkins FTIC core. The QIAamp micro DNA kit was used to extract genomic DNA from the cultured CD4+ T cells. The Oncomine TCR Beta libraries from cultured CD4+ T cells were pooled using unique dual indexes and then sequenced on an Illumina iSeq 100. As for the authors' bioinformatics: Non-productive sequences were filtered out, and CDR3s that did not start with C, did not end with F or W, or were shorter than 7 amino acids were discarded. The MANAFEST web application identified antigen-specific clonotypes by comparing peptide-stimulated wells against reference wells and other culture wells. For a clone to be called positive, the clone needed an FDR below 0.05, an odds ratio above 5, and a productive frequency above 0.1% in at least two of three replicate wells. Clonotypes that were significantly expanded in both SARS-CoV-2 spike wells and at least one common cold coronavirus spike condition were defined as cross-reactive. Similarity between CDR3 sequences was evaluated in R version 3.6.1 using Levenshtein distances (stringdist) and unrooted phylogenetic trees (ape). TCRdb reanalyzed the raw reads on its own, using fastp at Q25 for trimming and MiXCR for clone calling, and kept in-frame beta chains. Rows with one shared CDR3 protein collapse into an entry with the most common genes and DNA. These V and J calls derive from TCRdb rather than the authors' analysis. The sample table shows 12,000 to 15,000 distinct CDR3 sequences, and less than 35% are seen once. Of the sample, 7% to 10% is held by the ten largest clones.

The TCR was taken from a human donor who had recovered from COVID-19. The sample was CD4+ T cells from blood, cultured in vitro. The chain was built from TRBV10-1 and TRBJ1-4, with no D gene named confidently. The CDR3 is CASSEGGKGNEKLFF. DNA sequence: TGCGCCAGCAGTGAAGGCGGGAAGGGTAATGAAAAACTGTTTTTT.